A single sample gave rise to the 20 T cell receptor beta chains below, sequenced in a study of shared clonotypes between healthy human individuals. The data were produced by immunoSEQ multiplex PCR, yet TCRdb's version contains in-frame clones alone and is incomplete. Of fewer than 650,000 clones listed, about three quarters are singletons. The source material was PBMCs. The receptors come from a woman aged 35 to 49 in good health. Some clones in this sample may be carry-over from other donors' samples.

Of note for this clone: A far larger clone is only one base removed, so a read error is likely. The same CDR3 arises from other DNA sequences in this sample as well. V usage is TRBV6-4 and J usage is TRBJ1-2; possibly TRBD1 for D (6 bases). The germline V gene encodes CDR1 MRHNA and CDR2 SNTAGT. Trimming stripped 3 bases from V and 5 bases from J, with 13 bases between. This CDR3 is 14 amino acids long. CDR3 bases: TGTGCCAGCAGTGATTCAGCAGGGGTTTATGGCTACACCTTC. It translates to CASSDSAGVYGYTF.

The chain links TRBV28 to TRBJ2-7; 7 nucleotides agree with TRBD2. Trimming took 3 bases from V and 0 from J; bases not matched to a gene: 5. This CDR3 comprises 15 residues. CDR1 and CDR2 from the germline V gene are MDHEN and SYDVKM. The CDR3 loop reads CASSFGEGNSYEQYF. CDR3 coding DNA: TGTGCCAGCAGTTTCGGGGAGGGAAACTCCTACGAGCAGTACTTC.

This chain joins TRBV4-1 and TRBJ1-5, with 9 bases aligning to TRBD1. The junction had 9 bases not matched to a gene; V was cut back by 5 bases and J by 7 bases. The CDR3 is made up of 15 amino acids. Germline assignment: CDR1 MGHRA and CDR2 YSYEKL. The CDR3 DNA is TGCGCCAGCAGCACTCCGGGACAGGGAAGCCAGCCCCAGCATTTT. This codes for CASSTPGQGSQPQHF.

The chain has TRBV5-4 and TRBJ2-1, with TRBD2 identical over 8 bases. The germline V gene encodes CDR1 SGHNT and CDR2 YYREEE (reference sequence). This CDR3 comprises 16 residues. With V trimmed by 4 bases and J by 6 bases, 12 bases remained unmatched. CDR3 sequence (DNA): TGTGCCAGCAGCCCCGGGGGGGGTTTTACGTTCAATGAGCAGTTCTTC. Its protein is CASSPGGGFTFNEQFF.

This sequence joins TRBV29-1 and TRBJ1-1; 10 bases map to TRBD1. This CDR3 is built from 16 residues. CDR1 is SQVTM and CDR2 is ANQGSEA in the germline V gene. Trimming took 5 bases from V and 0 from J; bases not matched to a gene: 9. The CDR3 here is CSVPLRDRGLNTEAFF. Written as DNA, the CDR3 is TGCAGCGTTCCCCTCCGGGACAGGGGACTGAACACTGAAGCTTTCTTT. Full variable domain (outside the CDR3, taken from reference TRBV29-1 and TRBJ1-1): SAVISQKPSRDICQRGTSLTIQCQVDSQVTMMFWYRQQPGQSLTLIATANQGSEATYESGFVIDKFPISRPNLTFSTLTVSNMSPEDSSIYLCSVPLRDRGLNTEAFFGQGTRLTVV.

The chain carries TRBV7-9 and TRBJ1-5, with no clear D. The CDR3 runs to 14 residues. Germline loops: CDR1 SEHNR, CDR2 FQNEAQ (reference sequence). V lost 1 base, J lost 1 base, and 5 bases lay in between. The CDR3 sequence is CASSLGDSNQPQHF. The CDR3 region has the DNA TGTGCCAGCAGCTTAGGAGACAGCAATCAGCCCCAGCATTTT. The full variable domain, with the rest looked up from reference TRBV7-9 and TRBJ1-5, is DTGVSQNPRHKITKRGQNVTFRCDPISEHNRLYWYRQTLGQGPEFLTYFQNEAQLEKSRLLSDRFSAERPKGSFSTLEIQRTEQGDSAMYLCASSLGDSNQPQHFGDGTRLSIL.

The chain recombines TRBV9 with TRBJ2-7; the D is unclear. The CDR3 has 11 residues. Germline-derived CDR1 and CDR2 are SGDLS and YYNGEE. V was pared by 3 bases and J by 5 bases, with 6 bases between. The CDR3 nucleotides are TGTGCCAGCAGCGCCGGTGACGAGCAGTACTTC. It yields the protein CASSAGDEQYF.

This rearrangement joins TRBV2 to TRBJ2-1; no firm D call. The CDR3 loop spans 11 amino acids. Per the germline V gene, CDR1 is SNHLY and CDR2 is FYNNEI. V was trimmed by 2 bases and J by 9 bases, leaving 5 bases between them. The chain's CDR3 is CASSEFPEQFF. The CDR3 region has the DNA TGTGCCAGCAGTGAATTTCCTGAGCAGTTCTTC. The full variable domain, rest sourced from reference TRBV2 and TRBJ2-1, is EPEVTQTPSHQVTQMGQEVILRCVPISNHLYFYWYRQILGQKVEFLVSFYNNEISEKSEIFDDQFSVERPDGSNFTLKIRSTKLEDSAMYFCASSEFPEQFFGPGTRLTVL.

The chain joins TRBV6-4 to TRBJ2-2; D is ambiguous. Per the germline V gene, CDR1 is MRHNA and CDR2 is SNTAGT. The CDR3 has 13 residues. V was pared by 0 bases and J by 4 bases, with 3 bases between. CDR3 nucleotides: TGTGCCAGCAGTGACTCGATCACCGGGGAGCTGTTTTTT. This encodes CASSDSITGELFF.

The V and J genes are TRBV4-1 and TRBJ1-4; unclear D gene. Germline V gene sequence: CDR1 MGHRA, CDR2 YSYEKL. V lost 1 base, J lost 7 bases, and 13 bases lay in between. The CDR3 has 15 amino acids. The CDR3 loop is CASSQGAGLGEKLFF. CDR3 in DNA: TGCGCCAGCAGCCAAGGGGCCGGGCTTGGTGAAAAACTGTTTTTT.

J is TRBJ2-7 and V is TRBV10-2, with TRBD2 matching 11 bases. Germline assignment: CDR1 WSHSY and CDR2 SAAADI. This CDR3 has 17 amino acids. V lost 2 bases and J lost 4; bases outside the gene matches: 10. CDR3 in amino acids: CASSETSGGFVVYEQYF. The CDR3 DNA reads TGCGCCAGCAGTGAGACTAGCGGGGGCTTTGTGGTTTACGAGCAGTACTTC.

This clone has just a few counts. The V and J genes are TRBV7-9 and TRBJ2-2, with TRBD1 matching 10 bases. The CDR3 is 16 amino acids. In germline, CDR1 is SEHNR, CDR2 FQNEAQ (reference sequence). The J segment lost 6 bases and the V segment lost 5 bases, leaving 9 bases of the junction unmatched. The CDR3 here is CASSPTGQGSAGELFF. CDR3 coding DNA: TGTGCCAGCAGCCCTACGGGACAGGGGTCGGCCGGGGAGCTGTTTTTT.

This rearrangement joins TRBV6-1 to TRBJ2-3; 7 bases align to TRBD1. V dropped 3 bases and J dropped 1; count of bases not matched to a gene: 7. The CDR3 spans 16 residues. Germline-derived CDR1 and CDR2 are MNHNS and SASEGT. CDR3 region: CASSDFWDRGTDTQYF. CDR3 DNA: TGTGCCAGCAGTGATTTTTGGGACAGAGGCACAGATACGCAGTATTTT.

This rearrangement joins TRBV10-1 to TRBJ1-1, with D perhaps matching TRBD1 (5 bases). In germline, CDR1 is WNHNN, CDR2 SYGVQD (reference sequence). Trimming cost V 0 bases and J 4 bases, with 15 bases left between them. The CDR3 is made up of 16 amino acids. CDR3 region: CASSESKQRGGTEAFF. DNA for the CDR3: TGCGCCAGCAGTGAGTCGAAACAACGGGGGGGCACTGAAGCTTTCTTT.

This clone is a singleton in its sample. The rearrangement links TRBV11-2 to TRBJ2-5; D may be TRBD2 (6 bases). The germline V gene encodes CDR1 SGHAT and CDR2 FQNNGV. The V gene lost 0 bases and the J gene lost 1 base, with 9 bases spanning the gap. The CDR3 spans 15 residues. The CDR3: CASSLDRRVQETQYF. As DNA, the CDR3 is TGTGCCAGCAGCTTAGATAGGAGGGTCCAAGAGACCCAGTACTTC. Full variable domain (remainder filled in from reference TRBV11-2 and TRBJ2-5): EAGVAQSPRYKIIEKRQSVAFWCNPISGHATLYWYQQILGQGPKLLIQFQNNGVVDDSQLPKDRFSAERLKGVDSTLKIQPAKLEDSAVYLCASSLDRRVQETQYFGPGTRLLVL.

J is TRBJ1-1 and V is TRBV30, with a weak D call TRBD1 (5 bases). V shed 0 bases and J shed 0 bases, with 8 bases lying between them. The CDR3 consists of 14 residues. In germline, CDR1 is GTSNPN, CDR2 SVGIG (reference sequence). CDR3 nucleotides: TGTGCCTGGAGTGTAGAGGGGCTGAACACTGAAGCTTTCTTT. Translated, it gives CAWSVEGLNTEAFF.

This chain joins TRBV19 and TRBJ2-7; D is undetermined. V was shortened by 3 bases and J by 11 bases, with 11 bases between the two germline ends. Germline CDR1 is LNHDA and CDR2 is SQIVND (reference sequence). This CDR3 comprises 11 residues. The CDR3 spells CASSIGSEKYF. The CDR3 bases are TGTGCCAGTAGTATCGGGTCGGAAAAGTACTTC.

The J gene is TRBJ2-7, the V gene TRBV11-2, with D possibly TRBD1 on 6 matching bases. CDR3 size: 13 residues. V lost 8 bases and J lost 6, with 17 bases in between. Germline loops: CDR1 SGHAT, CDR2 FQNNGV. DNA of the CDR3: TGTGCCAGCTCACGGGCACAGGGTCGCGAGCAGTACTTC. It is translated as CASSRAQGREQYF.

The rearrangement uses TRBV5-4 and TRBJ2-4; no firm D call. Germline CDR1 is SGHNT and CDR2 is YYREEE (reference sequence). V lost 0 bases and J lost 5, with 3 bases in between. The CDR3 is made up of 12 amino acids. CDR3 bases: TGTGCCAGCAGCTTGGAGGAAAACATTCAGTACTTC. Protein product: CASSLEENIQYF.

This clone was seen more than once but under ten times. The rearrangement joins TRBV7-9 to TRBJ1-3; 9 nucleotides agree with TRBD1. This CDR3 has 15 amino acids. Germline loops: CDR1 SEHNR, CDR2 FQNEAQ (reference sequence). After removal of 8 bases from V and 4 bases from J, the junction contained 9 bases not matched to a gene. In DNA, the CDR3 is TGTGCCAGCGGCGGACAGGGGACGGGAGGAAACACCATATATTTT. It translates to CASGGQGTGGNTIYF.